A single sample is the source of the 8 T cell receptor beta chains below, sequenced in a study of blood T cell repertoires in COVID-19. This table comes from immunoSEQ multiplex PCR, and its TCRdb copy is limited to in-frame clones, with some not included. Here the sample spans about 480,000 clones, nearly 90% being singletons. The material sequenced was PBMCs or T cells enriched from blood (not recorded which). Receptors were obtained from a woman younger than 35 with acute COVID-19.

This sequence joins TRBV28 and TRBJ1-6; D possibly corresponds to TRBD1 (6 bases). Trimming took 5 bases from V and 8 from J, leaving 16 bases between them. Germline V gene data show CDR1 as MDHEN and CDR2 as SYDVKM. The CDR3 sequence is 15 residues long. The CDR3 is CASSREQGTYSPLHF. The CDR3 bases are TGTGCCAGCAGTCGCGAACAGGGCACCTATTCACCCCTCCACTTT.

In DNA, the CDR3 is TGTGCCAGCAGTTCTCAGCTAGCGGGATCGTACGAGCAGTACTTC. It encodes CASSSQLAGSYEQYF. The rearrangement links TRBV6-2 or TRBV6-3 to TRBJ2-7; 9 positions agree with TRBD2. The CDR3 has 15 amino acids. J lost 4 bases, V lost 4 bases, and 8 bases had no gene match. CDR1 and CDR2 (germline): MNHEY, SVGEGT.

This chain links TRBV7-8 with TRBJ2-7, with D perhaps matching TRBD2 (6 bases). V was pared by 5 bases and J by 1 base, with 12 bases between. The CDR3 is made up of 14 amino acids. Germline CDR1 reads SGHVS; CDR2 reads FQNEAQ. The CDR3 is CASSPDYYSYEQYF. CDR3 coding DNA: TGTGCCAGCAGCCCGGACTACTATTCCTACGAGCAGTACTTC. Looking up the rest from reference TRBV7-8 and TRBJ2-7 gives the full variable domain: GAGVSQSPRYKVAKRGQDVALRCDPISGHVSLFWYQQALGQGPEFLTYFQNEAQLDKSGLPSDRFFAERPEGSVSTLKIQRTQQEDSAVYLCASSPDYYSYEQYFGPGTRLTVT.

This chain links TRBV19 with TRBJ1-3; TRBD1 might be the D (5 bases). Germline V CDR1 and CDR2: LNHDA, SQIVND (reference sequence). The ends were cut back, 5 bases at V and 0 bases at J, with 11 bases in the middle. This CDR3 comprises 15 residues. CDR3 nucleotides: TGTGCCAGTAGTCCTAGGGGCACCTCTGGAAACACCATATATTTT. Translating it yields CASSPRGTSGNTIYF.

This rearrangement joins TRBV20-1 to TRBJ2-1; TRBD2 might be the D (5 bases). Trimming took off 3 bases at V and 5 bases at J, with 11 bases between the two ends. The CDR3 contains 13 residues. Per germline, CDR1 DFQATT and CDR2 SNEGSKA (reference sequence). The CDR3 sequence: CSASGSSHNEQFF. Here the CDR3 DNA reads TGCAGTGCTAGTGGGTCTAGCCACAATGAGCAGTTCTTC.

This clone came up once. The rearrangement links TRBV28 to TRBJ2-7; D is unresolved. This CDR3 region has 13 residues. Per germline, CDR1 MDHEN and CDR2 SYDVKM. V dropped 8 bases and J dropped 5 bases, with 16 bases sitting between them. CDR3 in amino acids: CASEFSIRDEQYF. The CDR3 DNA sequence: TGTGCCAGCGAGTTCTCAATTCGGGACGAGCAGTACTTC. Full variable domain (rest looked up from reference TRBV28 and TRBJ2-7): DVKVTQSSRYLVKRTGEKVFLECVQDMDHENMFWYRQDPGLGLRLIYFSYDVKMKEKGDIPEGYSVSREKKERFSLILESASTNQTSMYLCASEFSIRDEQYFGPGTRLTVT.

The rearrangement links TRBV15 to TRBJ1-3; D is undetermined. Germline loops: CDR1 LNHNV, CDR2 YYDKDF (reference sequence). The CDR3 has 16 amino acids. The V and J ends lost 0 bases and 2 bases respectively, with 11 bases between them. The CDR3 DNA is TGTGCCACCAGCAGAGAGCCCCCCGGTACTGGAAACACCATATATTTT. Residues: CATSREPPGTGNTIYF.

The chain has TRBV12-5 and TRBJ2-2; TRBD1 agrees at 7 bases. Germline CDR1 is LGHNT and CDR2 is FRNRAP. After removal of 0 bases from V and 5 bases from J, the junction contained 15 bases not matched to a gene. The CDR3 is 19 residues long. The CDR3 nucleotides read TGTGCTAGTGGTTTGGTAGGGAAAAACAGGGGTTTGTTTACCGGGGAGCTGTTTTTT. Its protein is CASGLVGKNRGLFTGELFF.